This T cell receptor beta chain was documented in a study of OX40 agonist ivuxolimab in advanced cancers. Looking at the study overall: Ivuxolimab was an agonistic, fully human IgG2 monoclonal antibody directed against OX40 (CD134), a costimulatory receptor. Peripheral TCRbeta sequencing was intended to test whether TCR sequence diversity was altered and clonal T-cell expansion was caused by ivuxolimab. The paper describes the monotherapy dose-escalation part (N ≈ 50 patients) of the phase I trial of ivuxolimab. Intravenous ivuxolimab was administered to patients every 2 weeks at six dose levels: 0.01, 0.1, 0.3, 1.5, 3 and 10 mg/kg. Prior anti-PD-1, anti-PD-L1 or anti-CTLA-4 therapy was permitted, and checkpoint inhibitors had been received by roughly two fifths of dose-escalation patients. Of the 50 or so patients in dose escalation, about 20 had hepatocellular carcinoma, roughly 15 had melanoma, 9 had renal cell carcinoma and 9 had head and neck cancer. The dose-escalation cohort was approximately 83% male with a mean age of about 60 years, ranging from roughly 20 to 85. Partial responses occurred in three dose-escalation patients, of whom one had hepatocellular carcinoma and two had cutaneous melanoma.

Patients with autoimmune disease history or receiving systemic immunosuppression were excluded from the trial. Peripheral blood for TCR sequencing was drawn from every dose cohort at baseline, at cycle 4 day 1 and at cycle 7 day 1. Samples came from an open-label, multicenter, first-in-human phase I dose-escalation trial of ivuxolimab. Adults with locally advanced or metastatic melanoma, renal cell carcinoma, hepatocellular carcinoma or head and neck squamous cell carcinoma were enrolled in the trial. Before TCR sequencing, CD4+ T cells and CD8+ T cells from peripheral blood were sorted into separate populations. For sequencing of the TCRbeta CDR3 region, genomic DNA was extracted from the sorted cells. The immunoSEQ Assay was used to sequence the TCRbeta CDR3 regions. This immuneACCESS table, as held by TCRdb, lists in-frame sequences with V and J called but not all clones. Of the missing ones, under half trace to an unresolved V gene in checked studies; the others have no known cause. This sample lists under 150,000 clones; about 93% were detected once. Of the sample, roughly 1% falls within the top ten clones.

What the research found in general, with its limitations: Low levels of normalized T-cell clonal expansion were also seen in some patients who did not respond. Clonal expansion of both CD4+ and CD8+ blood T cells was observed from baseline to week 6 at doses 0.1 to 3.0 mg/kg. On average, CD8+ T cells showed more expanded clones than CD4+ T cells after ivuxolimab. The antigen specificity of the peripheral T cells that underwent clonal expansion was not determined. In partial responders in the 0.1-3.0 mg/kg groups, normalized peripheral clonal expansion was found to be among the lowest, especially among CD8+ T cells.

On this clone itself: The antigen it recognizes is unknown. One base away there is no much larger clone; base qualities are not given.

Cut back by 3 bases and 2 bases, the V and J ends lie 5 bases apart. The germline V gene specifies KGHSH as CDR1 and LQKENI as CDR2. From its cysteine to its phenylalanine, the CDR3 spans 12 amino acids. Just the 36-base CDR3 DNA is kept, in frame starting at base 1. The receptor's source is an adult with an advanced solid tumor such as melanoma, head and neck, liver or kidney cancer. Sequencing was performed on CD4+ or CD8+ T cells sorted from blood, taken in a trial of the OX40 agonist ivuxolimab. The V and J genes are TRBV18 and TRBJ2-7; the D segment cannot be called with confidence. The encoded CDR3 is CASSPATYEQYF. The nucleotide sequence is TGTGCCAGCTCACCGGCCACCTACGAGCAGTACTTC.